Described below is a single T cell receptor beta chain sequence and its context. Antigen: not known. These data are taken from a study of CD8 T cells in ankylosing spondylitis. Whole-study results and caveats: Clones linked to disease were reported to show significant enrichment in matched ankylosing spondylitis synovial fluid. Disease-linked clones were found to be CD8+ and relatively rare in peripheral blood. One TCR beta motif, made up of under ten highly homologous variants, appeared characteristic of ankylosing spondylitis blood. Earlier work had already found some motif variants in reactive arthritis synovial fluid and blood.

5'-RACE, quantitative and with molecular barcodes, yielded the TCR beta libraries. MiXCR, applied by TCRdb to the 5' RACE reads, yields one record per CDR3 protein. The data show 750,000 to 850,000 distinct CDR3 sequences, 10% to 15% seen once. The specimen was blood, either unsorted or a sorted T cell fraction (not recorded which). This receptor was identified in a male donor with ankylosing spondylitis.

CDR3 region: CASSWRLGNTIYF. The CDR3 nucleotides read TGTGCCAGCAGTTGGAGGCTTGGAAACACCATATATTTT. V gene TRBV7-6 combines with J gene TRBJ1-3, with D unresolved. Trimming took off 6 bases at V and 3 bases at J, with 9 bases between the two ends. Germline V lookup: CDR1 SGHVS, CDR2 FNYEAQ. The CDR3 totals 13 residues.